Included here is one TCR beta chain sequence, with context. The antigen remains undetermined. With 5 bases removed from V and 5 bases from J, the gap between germline ends came to 12 bases. The V gene's germline CDR1 is MDHEN and CDR2 SYDVKM. The CDR3 length is 13 residues. This record comes from a study of post-analysis software for immune sequencing data. Whole-study context: Included among the disease courses, which were recorded for the cohort, were relapsing-remitting, secondary progressive and progressive-relapsing multiple sclerosis.

Tagging with unique molecular identifiers was a feature of the TCR beta cDNA libraries. T cells numbering about 0.9 to 11 million yielded cDNA molecules that totaled about 500,000. From the PCR reads, TCRdb called clonotypes with MiXCR, one entry per CDR3 protein. The sample contains 750,000 to 950,000 distinct CDR3 sequences, around 42% of which appear only once. General observations from the study: Multiple sclerosis was associated with a significant reduction in normalized Chao1 diversity relative to controls. With TRBV5-6, TRBV5-1 and TRBV20-1 included, about five TRBV segments were more frequent in patients than in controls.

The sequencing sample was made of blood. This receptor was taken from a girl between 5 and 17 years old with multiple sclerosis. The genes are TRBV28 and TRBJ2-5; D is unresolved. CDR3 sequence (DNA): TGTGCCAGCAGTCTAGGGCGGTTGGAGACCCAGTACTTC. Its protein product is CASSLGRLETQYF.